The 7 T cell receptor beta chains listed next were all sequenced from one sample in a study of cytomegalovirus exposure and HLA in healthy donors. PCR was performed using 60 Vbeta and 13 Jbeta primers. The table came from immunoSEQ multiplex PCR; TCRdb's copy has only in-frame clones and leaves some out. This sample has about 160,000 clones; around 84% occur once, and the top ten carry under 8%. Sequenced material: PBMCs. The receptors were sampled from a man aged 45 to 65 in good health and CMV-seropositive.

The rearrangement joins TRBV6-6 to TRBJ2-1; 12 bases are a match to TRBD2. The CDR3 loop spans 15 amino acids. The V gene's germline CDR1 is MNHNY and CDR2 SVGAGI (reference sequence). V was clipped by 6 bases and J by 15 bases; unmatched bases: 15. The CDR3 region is CASRATSGGYFTPFF. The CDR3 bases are TGTGCCAGCAGGGCTACTAGCGGGGGGTATTTTACTCCGTTCTTC.

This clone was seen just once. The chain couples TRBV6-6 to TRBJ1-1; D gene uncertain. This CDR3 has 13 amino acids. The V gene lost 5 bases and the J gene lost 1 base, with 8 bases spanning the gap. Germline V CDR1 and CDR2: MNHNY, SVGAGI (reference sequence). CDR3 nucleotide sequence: TGTGCCAGCAGTCCGGACTGGAACACTGAAGCTTTCTTT. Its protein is CASSPDWNTEAFF.

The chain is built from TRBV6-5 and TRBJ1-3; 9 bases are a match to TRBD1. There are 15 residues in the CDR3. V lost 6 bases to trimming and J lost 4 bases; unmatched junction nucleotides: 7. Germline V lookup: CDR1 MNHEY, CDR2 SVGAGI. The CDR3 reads CASRLTGGIGNTIYF. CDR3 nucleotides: TGTGCCAGCAGGCTTACAGGGGGCATCGGAAACACCATATATTTT.

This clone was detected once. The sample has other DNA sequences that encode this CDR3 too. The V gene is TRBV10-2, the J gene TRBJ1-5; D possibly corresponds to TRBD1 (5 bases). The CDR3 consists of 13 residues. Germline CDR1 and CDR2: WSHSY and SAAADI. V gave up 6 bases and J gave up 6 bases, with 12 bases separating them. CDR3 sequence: CASSGAGGQPQHF. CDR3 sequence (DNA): TGCGCCAGCAGCGGGGCGGGAGGTCAGCCCCAGCATTTT.

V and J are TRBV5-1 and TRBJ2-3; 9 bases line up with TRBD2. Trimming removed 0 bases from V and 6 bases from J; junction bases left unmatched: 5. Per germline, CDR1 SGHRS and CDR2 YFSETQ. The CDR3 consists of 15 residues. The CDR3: CASSLVASGMDTQYF. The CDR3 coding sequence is TGCGCCAGCAGCTTGGTGGCTAGCGGGATGGATACGCAGTATTTT.

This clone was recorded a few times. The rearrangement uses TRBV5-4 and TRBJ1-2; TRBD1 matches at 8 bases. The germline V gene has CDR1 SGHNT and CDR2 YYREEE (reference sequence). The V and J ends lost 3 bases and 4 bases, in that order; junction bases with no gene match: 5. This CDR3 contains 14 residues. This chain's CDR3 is CASSSTGDRYGYTF. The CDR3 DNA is TGTGCCAGCAGCTCGACAGGGGACCGCTATGGCTACACCTTC.

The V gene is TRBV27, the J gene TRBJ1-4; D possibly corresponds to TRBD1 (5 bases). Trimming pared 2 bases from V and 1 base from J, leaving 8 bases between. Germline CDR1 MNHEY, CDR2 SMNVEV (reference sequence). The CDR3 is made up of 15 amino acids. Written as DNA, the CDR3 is TGTGCCAGCAGTTTACTCGGGGGAACTAATGAAAAACTGTTTTTT. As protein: CASSLLGGTNEKLFF.